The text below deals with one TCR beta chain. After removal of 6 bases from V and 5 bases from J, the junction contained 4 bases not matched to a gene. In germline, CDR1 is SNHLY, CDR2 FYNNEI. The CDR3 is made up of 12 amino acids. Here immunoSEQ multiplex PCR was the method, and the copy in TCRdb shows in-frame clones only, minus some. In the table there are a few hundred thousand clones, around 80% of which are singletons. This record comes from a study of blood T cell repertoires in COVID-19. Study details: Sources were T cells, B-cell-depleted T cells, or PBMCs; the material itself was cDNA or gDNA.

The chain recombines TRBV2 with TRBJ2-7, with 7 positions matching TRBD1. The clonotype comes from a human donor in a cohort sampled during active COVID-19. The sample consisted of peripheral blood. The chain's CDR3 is CASRDRDDEQYF. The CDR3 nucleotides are TGTGCCAGCAGAGACAGGGACGACGAGCAGTACTTC.